Shown below are 27 T cell receptor beta chains from a single sample sequenced in a study of memory CD4+ T cells and cytomegalovirus serostatus. The data were produced by immunoSEQ multiplex PCR, yet TCRdb's version contains in-frame clones alone and is incomplete. The repertoire includes 55,000 or so clones, 83% of them detected once, and 1.5% to 2% sits in the top ten. Single viable CD3+CD4+CD8-CD45RO+ cells were sorted as the memory CD4+ T cells. The source material was memory CD4+ T cells from blood. The receptors were sampled from an adult in good health and CMV-seropositive.

The chain couples TRBV19 to TRBJ2-5, with 7 bases identical to TRBD1. This CDR3 spans 12 amino acids. Germline V gene sequence: CDR1 LNHDA, CDR2 SQIVND (reference sequence). Unmatched junction bases numbered 0, after V lost 6 bases and J lost 2 bases. The CDR3 is CASSRGQETQYF. In nucleotides, the CDR3 is TGTGCCAGTAGCAGGGGGCAAGAGACCCAGTACTTC. Complete variable domain (other parts from reference TRBV19 and TRBJ2-5): DGGITQSPKYLFRKEGQNVTLSCEQNLNHDAMYWYRQDPGQGLRLIYYSQIVNDFQKGDIAEGYSVSREKKESFPLTVTSAQKNPTAFYLCASSRGQETQYFGPGTRLLVL.

The J gene is TRBJ2-1, the V gene TRBV7-9, with D possibly TRBD2 on 7 matching bases. Trimming shortened V by 1 base and J by 6 bases, and 13 bases separated the two germline ends. The CDR3 is 15 residues long. Germline-derived CDR1 and CDR2 are SEHNR and FQNEAQ (reference sequence). CDR3 region: CASSLEGGLLNEQFF. In nucleotides, the CDR3 is TGTGCCAGCAGCTTAGAGGGGGGACTACTCAATGAGCAGTTCTTC.

V usage is TRBV19 and J usage is TRBJ2-7, with TRBD1 matching over 7 bases. Looked up from germline, CDR1 is LNHDA and CDR2 is SQIVND (reference sequence). The CDR3 runs 14 residues. The V segment lost 6 bases and the J segment 2 bases; nucleotides outside the gene matches: 7. In DNA form, the CDR3 reads TGTGCCAGTAGCAACAGGGGTATCGCCTACGAGCAGTACTTC. Translation gives CASSNRGIAYEQYF. Complete variable domain (other parts from reference TRBV19 and TRBJ2-7): DGGITQSPKYLFRKEGQNVTLSCEQNLNHDAMYWYRQDPGQGLRLIYYSQIVNDFQKGDIAEGYSVSREKKESFPLTVTSAQKNPTAFYLCASSNRGIAYEQYFGPGTRLTVT.

Here the CDR3 DNA reads TGCAGCGTTGAAGAGATGAACTATGGCTACACCTTC. Protein sequence: CSVEEMNYGYTF. The V call is TRBV29-1, the J call TRBJ1-2; D unresolved. This CDR3 is 12 amino acids long. The V and J ends lost 0 bases and 2 bases respectively, with 4 bases between them. Germline V gene lookup returns CDR1 SQVTM and CDR2 ANQGSEA.

Concerning this clone itself: At one of its ends the junction is not consistent with the germline gene, which may arise from a read error. This chain connects TRBV7-7 to TRBJ1-4, with D tentatively TRBD1 (5 bases). The CDR3 loop spans 15 amino acids. Germline V gene data show CDR1 as SSHAT and CDR2 as FNYEAQ (reference sequence). CDR3 in amino acids: CASSLSPPGCEKLFF. DNA of the CDR3: TGTGCTAGCAGCTTAAGCCCTCCAGGGTGCGAAAAACTGTTTTTT.

The genes are TRBV7-2 and TRBJ2-3; possible D gene TRBD1, 6 bases. There are 18 residues in the CDR3. Germline values: CDR1 SGHTA, CDR2 FQGNSA. Trimming removed 4 bases from V and 2 bases from J, with 22 bases in between. CDR3 loop: CASSSSGTLLGATDTQYF. The DNA of the CDR3 is TGTGCCAGCAGCTCCTCCGGGACACTTCTCGGGGCCACAGATACGCAGTATTTT. Looking up the rest from reference TRBV7-2 and TRBJ2-3 gives the full variable domain: GAGVSQSPSNKVTEKGKDVELRCDPISGHTALYWYRQSLGQGLEFLIYFQGNSAPDKSGLPSDRFSAERTGGSVSTLTIQRTQQEDSAVYLCASSSSGTLLGATDTQYFGPGTRLTVL.

This clone was counted a single time. The chain has TRBV9 and TRBJ1-3; D is ambiguous. Deletions cut 4 bases from V and 1 base from J, with 12 bases between. The CDR3 sequence is 15 residues long. Germline CDR1 is SGDLS and CDR2 is YYNGEE. CDR3 in amino acids: CASSRTASSGNTIYF. Here the CDR3 DNA reads TGTGCCAGCAGCAGAACAGCTTCTTCTGGAAACACCATATATTTT.

The V and J genes are TRBV6-6 and TRBJ1-1; tentatively, D is TRBD1 (5 bases). Trimming took off 7 bases at V and 1 base at J, with 16 bases between the two ends. The CDR3 contains 15 residues. Germline CDR1 is MNHNY and CDR2 is SVGAGI (reference sequence). Written as DNA, the CDR3 is TGTGCCAGCACCTTCCGGGGACGGTCGAACACTGAAGCTTTCTTT. It encodes CASTFRGRSNTEAFF.

The chain recombines TRBV7-9 with TRBJ1-1; TRBD1 matches 8 bases. The CDR3 runs 13 residues. The V gene's germline CDR1 is SEHNR and CDR2 FQNEAQ (reference sequence). V lost 1 base, J lost 9 bases, and 4 bases stayed unmatched. DNA for the CDR3: TGTGCCAGCAGCTTAGAAAGCAGGGGGCAAGCTTTCTTT. It translates to CASSLESRGQAFF.

The gene calls are TRBV7-2 and TRBJ1-1, with D possibly TRBD1 on 6 matching bases. CDR1 and CDR2 (germline): SGHTA, FQGNSA. V was shortened by 5 bases and J by 3 bases, with 13 bases between the two germline ends. The CDR3 is made up of 14 amino acids. The CDR3 DNA reads TGTGCCAGCAGCCTCCTCTACAGGGACACTGAAGCTTTCTTT. It translates to CASSLLYRDTEAFF. The complete variable domain, with remaining parts taken from reference TRBV7-2 and TRBJ1-1, reads GAGVSQSPSNKVTEKGKDVELRCDPISGHTALYWYRQSLGQGLEFLIYFQGNSAPDKSGLPSDRFSAERTGGSVSTLTIQRTQQEDSAVYLCASSLLYRDTEAFFGQGTRLTVV.

The chain combines TRBV5-6 with TRBJ1-2; D might be TRBD1 (6 bases). V was pared by 1 base and J by 4 bases, with 8 bases between. The CDR3 loop spans 13 amino acids. Germline loops: CDR1 SGHDT, CDR2 YYEEEE. The CDR3 loop reads CASSLWGAYGYTF. The CDR3 nucleotides are TGTGCCAGCAGCTTGTGGGGGGCCTATGGCTACACCTTC.

V is TRBV7-9 and J is TRBJ2-1; 16 nucleotides align to TRBD2. The V segment lost 4 bases and the J segment 8 bases; nucleotides outside the gene matches: 8. Germline assignment: CDR1 SEHNR and CDR2 FQNEAQ (reference sequence). This CDR3 is 17 amino acids long. This CDR3 is CASSWPGLAGGSYEQFF. CDR3 DNA: TGTGCCAGCAGCTGGCCGGGACTAGCGGGAGGGTCTTATGAGCAGTTCTTC.

This chain connects TRBV10-2 to TRBJ1-5; D is unclear. The CDR3 sequence is 12 residues long. Germline lookup yields CDR1 WSHSY and CDR2 SAAADI. Trimming cost V 2 bases and J 2 bases, with 1 base left between them. The CDR3 DNA reads TGCGCCAGCAGTGAGGGCAATCAGCCCCAGCATTTT. This gives the protein CASSEGNQPQHF.

The J gene is TRBJ2-1, the V gene TRBV4-1; 8 bases are shared with TRBD2. Germline assignment: CDR1 MGHRA and CDR2 YSYEKL. With 5 bases clipped from V and 7 bases from J, the junction kept 16 bases outside the gene matches. CDR3 length: 17 amino acids. The CDR3 here is CASSWGPSLSGSNEQFF. The DNA of the CDR3 is TGCGCCAGCAGCTGGGGTCCGTCTCTCAGCGGGAGTAATGAGCAGTTCTTC.

The rearrangement links TRBV18 to TRBJ1-2; D not certain. The CDR3 covers 14 residues. CDR1 and CDR2 (germline): KGHSH, LQKENI. V gave up 3 bases and J gave up 5 bases, with 13 bases separating them. The CDR3 coding sequence is TGTGCCAGCTCACCCCCTGTAGGGTCTTATGGCTACACCTTC. Protein product: CASSPPVGSYGYTF. Using reference TRBV18 and TRBJ1-2 for the parts outside the CDR3, the full variable domain is NAGVMQNPRHLVRRRGQEARLRCSPMKGHSHVYWYRQLPEEGLKFMVYLQKENIIDESGMPKERFSAEFPKEGPSILRIQQVVRGDSAAYFCASSPPVGSYGYTFGSGTRLTVV.

CDR3 sequence (DNA): TGTGCCAGCAGTGGAAGGAAGCAGTTCTTC. Translation: CASSGRKQFF. The rearrangement links TRBV2 to TRBJ2-1; no clear D gene. The CDR3 is 10 residues long. V lost 4 bases to trimming and J lost 11 bases, with 6 bases between them. The germline V gene has CDR1 SNHLY and CDR2 FYNNEI.

In the case of this clone: A read error may produce the germline difference seen at one junction end. This chain uses TRBV7-7 with TRBJ1-5; TRBD1 is a possible D gene (5 bases). Germline values: CDR1 SSHAT, CDR2 FNYEAQ (reference sequence). The CDR3 sequence is 17 residues long. CDR3 sequence reads: CASSLGRGAWCNQPQHF. The CDR3 region has the DNA TGTGCTAGCAGCTTAGGAAGGGGCGCGTGGTGCAATCAGCCCCAGCATTTT. The full variable domain, with the rest looked up from reference TRBV7-7 and TRBJ1-5, is GAGVSQSPRYKVTKRGQDVTLRCDPISSHATLYWYQQALGQGPEFLTYFNYEAQPDKSGLPSDRFSAERPEGSISTLTIQRTEQRDSAMYRCASSLGRGAWCNQPQHFGDGTRLSIL.

The V and J genes are TRBV5-1 and TRBJ2-5; the D is unclear. The germline V gene has CDR1 SGHRS and CDR2 YFSETQ. V lost 7 bases and J 3 bases, leaving 16 bases between the germline ends. There are 14 residues in the CDR3. Written as DNA, the CDR3 is TGCGCCAGCTCTGCATTGGGCGGCAAAGAGACCCAGTACTTC. Protein sequence: CASSALGGKETQYF.

This clone was observed once. CDR3 loop: CASSYSGTGPSGRPQHF. DNA of the CDR3: TGTGCCAGCAGCTACTCCGGGACGGGGCCCTCAGGGCGGCCCCAGCATTTT. The gene calls are TRBV7-2 and TRBJ1-5; possible D gene TRBD1, 5 bases. The CDR3 sequence is 17 residues long. Germline V CDR1 and CDR2: SGHTA, FQGNSA. Trimming stripped 4 bases from V and 9 bases from J, with 25 bases between. The entire variable domain, with the rest obtained from reference TRBV7-2 and TRBJ1-5, is as follows: GAGVSQSPSNKVTEKGKDVELRCDPISGHTALYWYRQSLGQGLEFLIYFQGNSAPDKSGLPSDRFSAERTGGSVSTLTIQRTQQEDSAVYLCASSYSGTGPSGRPQHFGDGTRLSIL.

V usage is TRBV11-2 and J usage is TRBJ2-3, with 9 bases identical to TRBD1. V was clipped by 1 base and J by 1 base; unmatched bases: 0. CDR3 length: 15 amino acids. Germline V CDR1 and CDR2: SGHAT, FQNNGV. The CDR3 coding sequence is TGTGCCAGCAGCTTAGGGACAGGGGGCACAGATACGCAGTATTTT. It encodes CASSLGTGGTDTQYF. Full variable domain (outside the CDR3, taken from reference TRBV11-2 and TRBJ2-3): EAGVAQSPRYKIIEKRQSVAFWCNPISGHATLYWYQQILGQGPKLLIQFQNNGVVDDSQLPKDRFSAERLKGVDSTLKIQPAKLEDSAVYLCASSLGTGGTDTQYFGPGTRLTVL.

This sequence joins TRBV7-3 and TRBJ2-1; D could derive from TRBD1 or TRBD2 (5 bases each). The CDR3 contains 13 residues. Germline CDR1 SGHTA, CDR2 FQGTGA. Trimming cost V 1 base and J 9 bases, with 10 bases left between them. Written as DNA, the CDR3 is TGTGCCAGCAGCTTAATCCAGGGAGCTGAGCAGTTCTTC. Its protein product is CASSLIQGAEQFF.

The chain recombines TRBV19 with TRBJ2-1; D is possibly TRBD1 (5 bases). Germline V gives CDR1 LNHDA, CDR2 SQIVND (reference sequence). The CDR3 covers 14 residues. Trimming cost V 1 base and J 5 bases, with 9 bases left between them. CDR3 sequence reads: CASSIAHRNNEQFF. CDR3 nucleotides: TGTGCCAGTAGTATAGCCCACAGGAACAATGAGCAGTTCTTC.

The genes are TRBV19 and TRBJ2-1; the D gene could be TRBD1 or TRBD2 (5 bases each). V lost 5 bases and J lost 6, with 11 bases in between. The CDR3 sequence is 13 residues long. Germline assignment: CDR1 LNHDA and CDR2 SQIVND (reference sequence). The DNA for the CDR3 is TGTGCCAGTAGTTGGGACGGCCCCAATGAGCAGTTCTTC. Translating it yields CASSWDGPNEQFF.

The rearrangement joins TRBV6-1 to TRBJ2-7; D not certain. V lost 2 bases and J lost 4, with 6 bases in between. This CDR3 has 12 residues. CDR1 MNHNS and CDR2 SASEGT come from the germline V gene. CDR3 loop: CASSELVYEQYF. The CDR3 DNA reads as TGTGCCAGCAGTGAACTAGTTTACGAGCAGTACTTC.

The rearrangement links TRBV2 to TRBJ2-3; D is uncertain. CDR3 size: 13 residues. The germline CDR1 and CDR2 sequences are SNHLY and FYNNEI. V gave up 4 bases and J gave up 1 base, with 6 bases separating them. In DNA, the CDR3 is TGTGCCAGCAGTGCTCGGGGCACAGATACGCAGTATTTT. This translates into CASSARGTDTQYF.

The chain links TRBV2 to TRBJ2-1; D may be TRBD2 (6 bases). Germline V gene lookup returns CDR1 SNHLY and CDR2 FYNNEI. This CDR3 is 13 amino acids long. V gave up 4 bases and J gave up 3 bases, with 7 bases separating them. The DNA for the CDR3 is TGTGCCAGCAGTGTGGACTACTACAATGAGCAGTTCTTC. Its protein product is CASSVDYYNEQFF. Full variable domain (remainder filled in from reference TRBV2 and TRBJ2-1): EPEVTQTPSHQVTQMGQEVILRCVPISNHLYFYWYRQILGQKVEFLVSFYNNEISEKSEIFDDQFSVERPDGSNFTLKIRSTKLEDSAMYFCASSVDYYNEQFFGPGTRLTVL.

V and J are TRBV5-1 and TRBJ1-4; D gene uncertain. Trimming removed 0 bases at V and 12 bases at J, with 9 bases between. Germline V gene lookup returns CDR1 SGHRS and CDR2 YFSETQ. The length of the CDR3 is 12 residues. The CDR3 DNA is TGCGCCAGCAGCTTGGAGGGAGGAGAACTGTTTTTT. This codes for CASSLEGGELFF.